The next 2 T cell receptor beta chains were all read from a single sample in a study of blood T cell repertoires in COVID-19. Sequencing used immunoSEQ multiplex PCR; TCRdb keeps in-frame clones, though not all of them. The table shows about 80,000 clones, with around four fifths occurring only once. Sequencing input: peripheral blood. The receptors originated from a human donor in a cohort sampled during active COVID-19.

The chain joins TRBV25-1 to TRBJ2-1; a weak D match, TRBD1 (6 bases). Germline CDR1 MGHDK, CDR2 SYGVNS. The CDR3 has 15 residues. V gave up 0 bases and J gave up 7 bases, with 13 bases separating them. The DNA for the CDR3 is TGTGCCAGCAGTGAATACAGGGGACCTCTTAATGAGCAGTTCTTC. This translates into CASSEYRGPLNEQFF.

The J gene is TRBJ1-1, the V gene TRBV12-5; D gene unclear. Trimming took off 5 bases at V and 3 bases at J, with 4 bases between the two ends. CDR1 is LGHNT and CDR2 is FRNRAP in the germline V gene. The CDR3 is 11 residues long. The CDR3 loop reads CASGPDTEAFF. In nucleotides, the CDR3 is TGTGCTAGTGGTCCAGACACTGAAGCTTTCTTT. The complete variable domain, with remaining parts taken from reference TRBV12-5 and TRBJ1-1, reads DARVTQTPRHKVTEMGQEVTMRCQPILGHNTVFWYRQTMMQGLELLAYFRNRAPLDDSGMPKDRFSAEMPDATLATLKIQPSEPRDSAVYFCASGPDTEAFFGQGTRLTVV.